A selection of T cell receptor beta chains follows, all from one sample in a study of T cell changes during pregnancy in multiple sclerosis. Measured with immunoSEQ multiplex PCR; TCRdb has only the in-frame clones, and not every one. The sample has tens of thousands of clones, about 94% seen once. Sequenced material: peripheral blood, taken in the third trimester of pregnancy. All receptors derive from a female donor in good health, enrolled as a control in a pregnancy study. The CDR3 runs from the conserved cysteine through the conserved F or W. D genes are given only for firm matches. A clone size is listed for some rows: how often the clone was seen (once, few, many), or a class if it is expanded.

J	size	D	V	DNA	CDR3
TRBJ1-2	.	.	TRBV6-5	TGTGCCAGCAGTTACTCAACCACCGGGGGTTATGGCTACACCTTC	CASSYSTTGGYGYTF
TRBJ2-1	once	TRBD2	TRBV18	TGTGCCAGCTCACCCTCCGGGACTAGCAATGAGCAGTTCTTC	CASSPSGTSNEQFF
TRBJ1-2	.	.	TRBV13	TGTGCCAGCAGCTTATACTTCTATGGCTACACCTTC	CASSLYFYGYTF
TRBJ2-5	once	.	TRBV7-2	TGTGCCAGCAGCCAAAGCGGAGGGACTGCCCGTGAGACCCAGTACTTC	CASSQSGGTARETQYF
TRBJ1-1	.	TRBD1	TRBV15	TGTGCCACCAACCCCACAGGGGGCGAGAACACTGAAGCTTTCTTT	CATNPTGGENTEAFF
TRBJ2-1	.	TRBD2	TRBV7-6	TGTGCCAGCAGCGGGGAAATGCTAGCGGGAGGGCGCGATGAGCAGTTCTTC	CASSGEMLAGGRDEQFF
TRBJ2-3	.	TRBD2	TRBV30	TGTGCCTGGAGTATGGTAGCGGGAGGGCCAGATACGCAGTATTTT	CAWSMVAGGPDTQYF
TRBJ2-7	.	.	TRBV4-1	TGCGCCAGCAGCCAAGGGGGAGGAAGCAACGAGCAGTACTTC	CASSQGGGSNEQYF
TRBJ2-5	.	.	TRBV7-9	TGTGCCAGCAGCCTGCGGCTCGTAGGACAGAGAGGAGAGACCCAGTACTTC	CASSLRLVGQRGETQYF
TRBJ2-1	.	TRBD2	TRBV2	TGTGCCAGCAGGCCCTATGCTAGCGGTCACAATGAGCAGTTCTTC	CASRPYASGHNEQFF
TRBJ1-5	.	.	TRBV12-1	TGTGCCAGCAGCGAGTCCGGGACAGGGCCCAATCAGCCCCAGCATTTT	CASSESGTGPNQPQHF
TRBJ1-1	.	.	TRBV27	TGTGCCAGCAGTTTATTCGTCCCGATTAGGGGGATGAACACTGAAGCTTTCTTT	CASSLFVPIRGMNTEAFF
TRBJ2-2	.	TRBD1	TRBV2	TGTGCCAGCAGTGGGGACAGAGGAGCCACCGGGGAGCTGTTTTTT	CASSGDRGATGELFF
TRBJ2-7	once	.	TRBV5-1	TGCGCCAGCAGCCCTTACTCACAGGCCTACGAGCAGTACTTC	CASSPYSQAYEQYF
TRBJ2-2	once	TRBD1	TRBV19	TGTGCCAGTAGGGGAGGACAGGGCCGAACCGGGGAGCTGTTTTTT	CASRGGQGRTGELFF
TRBJ2-7	.	TRBD1	TRBV7-6	TGTGCCAGCAGCCTTGGGACAGGGTGGCCCTACGAGCAGTACTTC	CASSLGTGWPYEQYF
TRBJ2-1	.	TRBD2	TRBV27	TGTGCCAGCAGTTTATCCCTTAGCGGGAGGACATACAATGAGCAGTTCTTC	CASSLSLSGRTYNEQFF
TRBJ1-2	.	.	TRBV11-2	TGTGCCAGCAGCTTAGATAACGAACATTCCAACTATGGCTACACCTTC	CASSLDNEHSNYGYTF
TRBJ2-1	.	TRBD1	TRBV27	TGTGCCAGCAGCTTAGGGACCTCCGGGACAGGTTCCCACGATGAGCAGTTCTTC	CASSLGTSGTGSHDEQFF
TRBJ2-3	.	TRBD2	TRBV4-1	TGCGCCAGCAGCCAAGATAGGACTAGCGGGAGTGGCACAGATACGCAGTATTTT	CASSQDRTSGSGTDTQYF
TRBJ2-7	.	.	TRBV4-1	TGCGCCAGCAGCCAAGCCTGGAGCTCCTACGAGCAGTACTTC	CASSQAWSSYEQYF
TRBJ2-1	.	.	TRBV7-9	TGTGCCAGCAGCCCGCCCCAACCCGGCTACAATGAGCAGTTCTTC	CASSPPQPGYNEQFF
TRBJ1-5	.	.	TRBV28	TGTGCCACCATACTCGAAGGGTGGTACGATCAGGGGTATAGCAATCAGCCCCAGCATTTT	CATILEGWYDQGYSNQPQHF
TRBJ1-1	.	.	TRBV5-1	TGCGCCAGCAGCTTGATAGCCCCGGGTGAAGCTTTCTTT	CASSLIAPGEAFF
TRBJ1-2	.	.	TRBV28	TGTGCCAGCAGTCTTACAGGTACCTATGGCTACACCTTC	CASSLTGTYGYTF
TRBJ2-2	.	TRBD1	TRBV2	TGTGCCAGCAGGGGTGACAGGGGTAACACCGGGGAGCTGTTTTTT	CASRGDRGNTGELFF
TRBJ2-3	.	TRBD1	TRBV2	TGTGCCAGCAGGCAACAGGGGGCGTCAGATACGCAGTATTTT	CASRQQGASDTQYF